A selection of T cell receptor beta chains follows, all from one sample in a study of T-cell memory formation after mild COVID-19. TCRdb redid the calling of the 5' RACE reads with MiXCR, one entry per CDR3 protein. The data contain 300,000 to 350,000 distinct CDR3 sequences, around 19% of them singletons. Source material: PBMCs or a T cell subset sorted from them (not recorded which). These receptors were obtained from a man between 18 and 29 years old who had mild COVID-19 (a few samples of this study predate the infection). Cell type and time point are not known. Each CDR3 is given with its conserved first and last residue. The order of the fields is J gene, D gene, CDR3 length, clone size, V gene, CDR3 DNA, CDR3 protein. D genes are given only for firm matches. Expanded clones get a size class; other rows say once, few or many, or leave the size out.

J gene: TRBJ2-3; D gene: TRBD1; CDR3 length: 16; clone size: many; V gene: TRBV7-2; CDR3 DNA: TGTGCCAGCAGCAGGCAGACAGGGGTGCGTTCAGATACGCAGTATTTT; CDR3 protein: CASSRQTGVRSDTQYF
J gene: TRBJ2-7; D gene: NA; CDR3 length: 11; clone size: few; V gene: TRBV9; CDR3 DNA: TGTGCCAGCAGCGTAGGGAACGAGCAGTACTTC; CDR3 protein: CASSVGNEQYF
J gene: TRBJ1-1; D gene: NA; CDR3 length: 13; clone size: few; V gene: TRBV5-1; CDR3 DNA: TGCGCCAGCAGCTTTCAAGCAGAAACTGAAGCTTTCTTT; CDR3 protein: CASSFQAETEAFF
J gene: TRBJ2-5; D gene: NA; CDR3 length: 12; clone size: NA; V gene: TRBV29-1; CDR3 DNA: TGCAGCGGGGTTCTGGGGCGCGAGACCCAGTACTTC; CDR3 protein: CSGVLGRETQYF
J gene: TRBJ1-1; D gene: NA; CDR3 length: 15; clone size: NA; V gene: TRBV7-3; CDR3 DNA: TGTGCCAGCACCACCCCGGCTTCCCGTTATTTGGAAGCTTTCTTT; CDR3 protein: CASTTPASRYLEAFF
J gene: TRBJ1-6; D gene: TRBD1; CDR3 length: 15; clone size: NA; V gene: TRBV7-2; CDR3 DNA: TGTGCCAGCAGCTTAGGAGGGGGCCAGGGGTCACCCCTCCACTTT; CDR3 protein: CASSLGGGQGSPLHF
J gene: TRBJ1-2; D gene: TRBD1; CDR3 length: 14; clone size: NA; V gene: TRBV4-1; CDR3 DNA: TGCGCCAGCAGCCAAACTACAGGGGTCTATGGCTACACCTTC; CDR3 protein: CASSQTTGVYGYTF
J gene: TRBJ2-3; D gene: NA; CDR3 length: 17; clone size: NA; V gene: TRBV20-1; CDR3 DNA: TGCAGTGCGCGACGTCGTTCGGACGGAGATTGGACAGATACGCAGTATTTT; CDR3 protein: CSARRRSDGDWTDTQYF
J gene: TRBJ2-2; D gene: NA; CDR3 length: 14; clone size: NA; V gene: TRBV28; CDR3 DNA: TGTGCCAGCAGAACGGACGGGTACGCCGGGGAGCTGTTTTTT; CDR3 protein: CASRTDGYAGELFF
J gene: TRBJ2-1; D gene: NA; CDR3 length: 16; clone size: few; V gene: TRBV7-9; CDR3 DNA: TGTGCCAGCAGCTTGGTTGAGGGAAACTCCTACAATGAGCAGTTCTTC; CDR3 protein: CASSLVEGNSYNEQFF
J gene: TRBJ2-4; D gene: TRBD1; CDR3 length: 13; clone size: NA; V gene: TRBV5-1; CDR3 DNA: TGCGCCAGCAGACCTACAGGGGGAAACATTCAGTACTTC; CDR3 protein: CASRPTGGNIQYF
J gene: TRBJ1-5; D gene: NA; CDR3 length: 15; clone size: many; V gene: TRBV18; CDR3 DNA: TGTGCCAGCTCACACGGCGGGAACAGGGATCAGCCCCAGCATTTT; CDR3 protein: CASSHGGNRDQPQHF
J gene: TRBJ2-1; D gene: TRBD1; CDR3 length: 15; clone size: NA; V gene: TRBV6-2/TRBV6-3; CDR3 DNA: TGTGCCAGCAGCCATCGACAGGGTTTAAAGAATGAGCAGTTCTTC; CDR3 protein: CASSHRQGLKNEQFF
J gene: TRBJ1-1; D gene: NA; CDR3 length: 14; clone size: many; V gene: TRBV6-2/TRBV6-3; CDR3 DNA: TGTGCCAGCACTTCGGGCCGCGAATGGGCTGAAGCTTTCTTT; CDR3 protein: CASTSGREWAEAFF
J gene: TRBJ2-3; D gene: TRBD2; CDR3 length: 16; clone size: NA; V gene: TRBV20-1; CDR3 DNA: TGCAGTGCTAGACCCCTAGGACTAGGCGGCACAGATACGCAGTATTTT; CDR3 protein: CSARPLGLGGTDTQYF
J gene: TRBJ1-1; D gene: NA; CDR3 length: 13; clone size: few; V gene: TRBV20-1; CDR3 DNA: TGCAGTGCTAGTGATAACAGGGTCGGGGTAGCTTTCTTT; CDR3 protein: CSASDNRVGVAFF
J gene: TRBJ2-1; D gene: TRBD1; CDR3 length: 13; clone size: many; V gene: TRBV5-1; CDR3 DNA: TGTGCCAGCAGTCTGGGACAGGGGAATGAGCAGTTCTTC; CDR3 protein: CASSLGQGNEQFF
J gene: TRBJ2-5; D gene: NA; CDR3 length: 15; clone size: few; V gene: TRBV7-7; CDR3 DNA: TGTGCTAGCAGCTTAACCCCAGGCCTTCAAGAGACCCAGTACTTC; CDR3 protein: CASSLTPGLQETQYF
J gene: TRBJ2-3; D gene: TRBD1; CDR3 length: 17; clone size: NA; V gene: TRBV28; CDR3 DNA: TGTGCCAGCAGTTTATTGGGCGGGACAGGGGTCACAGATACGCAGTATTTT; CDR3 protein: CASSLLGGTGVTDTQYF
J gene: TRBJ2-1; D gene: NA; CDR3 length: 16; clone size: few; V gene: TRBV7-9; CDR3 DNA: TGTGCCAGCAGCCCTCCGGACGGGAGCTCCTACAATGAGCAGTTCTTC; CDR3 protein: CASSPPDGSSYNEQFF
J gene: TRBJ2-3; D gene: TRBD2; CDR3 length: 14; clone size: NA; V gene: TRBV7-3; CDR3 DNA: TGTGCCAGCAGCAAGGGGACTAGCGCAGATACGCAGTATTTT; CDR3 protein: CASSKGTSADTQYF
J gene: TRBJ2-2; D gene: NA; CDR3 length: 13; clone size: few; V gene: TRBV29-1; CDR3 DNA: TGCAGCGTGTCCGGCGCGAACACCGGGGAGCTGTTTTTT; CDR3 protein: CSVSGANTGELFF
J gene: TRBJ2-6; D gene: NA; CDR3 length: 15; clone size: few; V gene: TRBV6-5; CDR3 DNA: TGTGCCAGCAAGAGGGTCTACTCTGGGGCCAACGTCCTGACTTTC; CDR3 protein: CASKRVYSGANVLTF
J gene: TRBJ2-1; D gene: NA; CDR3 length: 15; clone size: few; V gene: TRBV7-2; CDR3 DNA: TGTGCCAGCAGCCCATCCCGGGCCTCCTACAATGAGCAGTTCTTC; CDR3 protein: CASSPSRASYNEQFF
J gene: TRBJ1-2; D gene: TRBD1; CDR3 length: 14; clone size: NA; V gene: TRBV18; CDR3 DNA: TGTGCCAGCTCACCGTTTTCGGACAGGGATGGCTACACCTTC; CDR3 protein: CASSPFSDRDGYTF
J gene: TRBJ1-2; D gene: NA; CDR3 length: 14; clone size: few; V gene: TRBV18; CDR3 DNA: TGTGCCAGCTCTCTCCAGGCCGTTAACTATGGCTACACCTTC; CDR3 protein: CASSLQAVNYGYTF
J gene: TRBJ2-1; D gene: NA; CDR3 length: 13; clone size: NA; V gene: TRBV6-5; CDR3 DNA: TGTGCCAGCAGTTACTCCCGGGTCTCTGAGCAGTTCTTC; CDR3 protein: CASSYSRVSEQFF
J gene: TRBJ2-1; D gene: TRBD2; CDR3 length: 16; clone size: many; V gene: TRBV4-1; CDR3 DNA: TGCGCCAGCAGCCAAGCTACCAGCGGGGTTTACAATGAGCAGTTCTTC; CDR3 protein: CASSQATSGVYNEQFF
J gene: TRBJ2-1; D gene: NA; CDR3 length: 15; clone size: many; V gene: TRBV7-8; CDR3 DNA: TGTGCCAGCAGCGCTGGCGTATCCGGAAACAATGAGCAGTTCTTC; CDR3 protein: CASSAGVSGNNEQFF
J gene: TRBJ2-1; D gene: TRBD2; CDR3 length: 16; clone size: NA; V gene: TRBV20-1; CDR3 DNA: TGCAGTGCTACCCCGGGTAGCGGGACTCTCTTGGATGAGCAGTTCTTC; CDR3 protein: CSATPGSGTLLDEQFF
J gene: TRBJ2-6; D gene: TRBD1; CDR3 length: 19; clone size: NA; V gene: TRBV5-1; CDR3 DNA: TGCGCCAGCCGCCCCGGGACAGGGGGCAAAAGCTCTGGGGCCAACGTCCTGACTTTC; CDR3 protein: CASRPGTGGKSSGANVLTF
J gene: TRBJ2-1; D gene: TRBD1; CDR3 length: 15; clone size: NA; V gene: TRBV10-3; CDR3 DNA: TGTGCCATCAGTGGGTCGGCAGGGAGAGGGGGCCGACAGTTCTTC; CDR3 protein: CAISGSAGRGGRQFF
J gene: TRBJ2-7; D gene: TRBD1; CDR3 length: 13; clone size: NA; V gene: TRBV5-1; CDR3 DNA: TGCGCCAGCAGGAGGGGACAGTCCTACGAGCAGTACTTC; CDR3 protein: CASRRGQSYEQYF
J gene: TRBJ2-1; D gene: NA; CDR3 length: 11; clone size: few; V gene: TRBV5-1; CDR3 DNA: TGCGCCAGCAAGGAGGACAATGAGCAGTTCTTC; CDR3 protein: CASKEDNEQFF
J gene: TRBJ2-7; D gene: TRBD1; CDR3 length: 15; clone size: NA; V gene: TRBV27; CDR3 DNA: TGTGCCAGCAAGTTTCTTGGGACAGGTACTTACGAGCAGTACTTC; CDR3 protein: CASKFLGTGTYEQYF
J gene: TRBJ2-7; D gene: NA; CDR3 length: 13; clone size: NA; V gene: TRBV5-5; CDR3 DNA: TGTGCCAGCAGCGTGCCGGGTGCCTACGAGCAGTACTTC; CDR3 protein: CASSVPGAYEQYF
J gene: TRBJ2-2; D gene: NA; CDR3 length: 12; clone size: NA; V gene: TRBV20-1; CDR3 DNA: TGCAGTGCTCCGACCAGCACCGGGGAGCTGTTTTTT; CDR3 protein: CSAPTSTGELFF
J gene: TRBJ2-3; D gene: NA; CDR3 length: 14; clone size: few; V gene: TRBV5-1; CDR3 DNA: TGCGCCAGCAGCTTACCCCAAGGCACAGATACGCAGTATTTT; CDR3 protein: CASSLPQGTDTQYF
J gene: TRBJ2-3; D gene: NA; CDR3 length: 14; clone size: NA; V gene: TRBV20-1; CDR3 DNA: TGCAGTGCTAGAGGGGGACTCATCACAGATACGCAGTATTTT; CDR3 protein: CSARGGLITDTQYF
J gene: TRBJ2-2; D gene: NA; CDR3 length: 12; clone size: few; V gene: TRBV29-1; CDR3 DNA: TGCAGCGCGGGACAAAACACCGGGGAGCTGTTTTTT; CDR3 protein: CSAGQNTGELFF
J gene: TRBJ2-5; D gene: NA; CDR3 length: 14; clone size: NA; V gene: TRBV9; CDR3 DNA: TGTGCCAGCAGCGCGCACAGGGTGGAGGAGACCCAGTACTTC; CDR3 protein: CASSAHRVEETQYF
J gene: TRBJ2-5; D gene: NA; CDR3 length: 13; clone size: many; V gene: TRBV4-3; CDR3 DNA: TGCGCCAGCAGCCAAGCCCCGGAAGAGACCCAGTACTTC; CDR3 protein: CASSQAPEETQYF
J gene: TRBJ2-1; D gene: TRBD2; CDR3 length: 15; clone size: NA; V gene: TRBV6-2/TRBV6-3; CDR3 DNA: TGTGCCAGCAGGACCGGGACTAGAGCCTACAATGAGCAGTTCTTC; CDR3 protein: CASRTGTRAYNEQFF
J gene: TRBJ2-3; D gene: TRBD2; CDR3 length: 15; clone size: NA; V gene: TRBV20-1; CDR3 DNA: TGCAGTGCTACTTCTAGCGGGGTCCCCCTCGATACGCAGTATTTT; CDR3 protein: CSATSSGVPLDTQYF
J gene: TRBJ2-1; D gene: TRBD2; CDR3 length: 17; clone size: NA; V gene: TRBV4-3; CDR3 DNA: TGCGCCAGCAGCCGAGATACCTGGACTAGCGGGGGTAATGAGCAGTTCTTC; CDR3 protein: CASSRDTWTSGGNEQFF
J gene: TRBJ2-5; D gene: NA; CDR3 length: 14; clone size: many; V gene: TRBV3-1; CDR3 DNA: TGTGCCAGCAGCCAAGACCCGGGCCGAGAGACCCAGTACTTC; CDR3 protein: CASSQDPGRETQYF
J gene: TRBJ1-1; D gene: NA; CDR3 length: 13; clone size: NA; V gene: TRBV29-1; CDR3 DNA: TGCAGCGTTGAGGCCGCTCATGGCACTGAAGCTTTCTTT; CDR3 protein: CSVEAAHGTEAFF
J gene: TRBJ2-3; D gene: TRBD2; CDR3 length: 14; clone size: NA; V gene: TRBV2; CDR3 DNA: TGTGCCAGCACCGGGACTAGTCCAGCGATCACGCAGTATTTT; CDR3 protein: CASTGTSPAITQYF
J gene: TRBJ2-3; D gene: TRBD2; CDR3 length: 16; clone size: NA; V gene: TRBV5-1; CDR3 DNA: TGCGCCAGCAGCGAGGGACTAGCGGGGATCACAGATACGCAGTATTTT; CDR3 protein: CASSEGLAGITDTQYF
J gene: TRBJ2-5; D gene: TRBD1; CDR3 length: 15; clone size: many; V gene: TRBV15; CDR3 DNA: TGTGCCACCAGCAGAGAGGGCAGGGGGCCCAAGACCCAGTACTTC; CDR3 protein: CATSREGRGPKTQYF
J gene: TRBJ2-7; D gene: NA; CDR3 length: 14; clone size: NA; V gene: TRBV19; CDR3 DNA: TGTGCCAGTAGTATGGGGCTAGAACGCTACGAGCAGTACTTC; CDR3 protein: CASSMGLERYEQYF
J gene: TRBJ1-1; D gene: NA; CDR3 length: 11; clone size: few; V gene: TRBV6-1; CDR3 DNA: TGTGCCAGCTCAGGAATCACTGAAGCTTTCTTT; CDR3 protein: CASSGITEAFF
J gene: TRBJ2-5; D gene: NA; CDR3 length: 13; clone size: NA; V gene: TRBV7-9; CDR3 DNA: TGTGCCAGCAGAACACTGGGTAAAGAGACCCAGTACTTC; CDR3 protein: CASRTLGKETQYF
J gene: TRBJ1-3; D gene: NA; CDR3 length: 15; clone size: few; V gene: TRBV5-5; CDR3 DNA: TGTGCCAGCAGCCCGGACCCGACCTCTGGAAACACCATATATTTT; CDR3 protein: CASSPDPTSGNTIYF
J gene: TRBJ2-7; D gene: TRBD1; CDR3 length: 16; clone size: NA; V gene: TRBV12-3/TRBV12-4; CDR3 DNA: TGTGCCAGCAGTTTAGAGGGACAGGGGGGGTCCTACGAGCAGTACTTC; CDR3 protein: CASSLEGQGGSYEQYF